A single sample is the source of the 5 T cell receptor beta chains below, sequenced in a study of cytomegalovirus exposure and HLA in healthy donors. PCR amplification relied on 60 Vbeta primers (plus 13 Jbeta primers). Only in-frame clones appear in the TCRdb table, and some are missing; sequencing was by immunoSEQ multiplex PCR. The sample lists over 85,000 clones; about 80% were seen once. Sequences were obtained from PBMCs. These receptors were collected from a female donor in good health and CMV-seropositive.

V and J are TRBV20-1 and TRBJ2-5; D gene ambiguous. The CDR3 has 11 residues. Germline CDR1 and CDR2: DFQATT and SNEGSKA (reference sequence). Trimming removed 3 bases from V and 5 bases from J, with 7 bases in between. This CDR3 reads CSASPGETQYF. As DNA, the CDR3 is TGCAGTGCTAGCCCCGGGGAGACCCAGTACTTC.

This clone came up once. This sequence joins TRBV19 and TRBJ2-4; D may be TRBD1 (6 bases). The CDR3 is 16 residues long. Trimming removed 5 bases at V and 1 base at J, with 15 bases between. Germline assignment: CDR1 LNHDA and CDR2 SQIVND (reference sequence). CDR3 bases: TGTGCCAGTAGTCTCACAGGGTCCAGGGCCAAAAACATTCAGTACTTC. It yields the protein CASSLTGSRAKNIQYF.

The rearrangement links TRBV28 to TRBJ1-6; TRBD1 matches 9 bases. The germline CDR1 and CDR2 sequences are MDHEN and SYDVKM. V shed 5 bases, J shed 1 base, and the junction held 3 bases outside the gene matches. This CDR3 contains 16 residues. CDR3 nucleotides: TGTGCCAGCAGTATGACAGGGGGGTCCTATAATTCACCCCTCCACTTT. Its translation is CASSMTGGSYNSPLHF.

This chain connects TRBV28 to TRBJ2-1; tentative D call: TRBD1 (6 bases). Germline V gene lookup returns CDR1 MDHEN and CDR2 SYDVKM. Trimming pared 6 bases from V and 3 bases from J, leaving 12 bases between. This CDR3 is 14 amino acids long. CDR3 nucleotides: TGTGCCAGCAGGTCGGGACAACTCTACAATGAGCAGTTCTTC. This sequence encodes CASRSGQLYNEQFF.

The CDR3, as DNA: TGCGCCAGCAGCAAAGGGACAGGGCGTTCGAATGAGCAGTTCTTC. Translating gives CASSKGTGRSNEQFF. The V gene is TRBV5-1, the J gene TRBJ2-1; 9 bases line up with TRBD1. Looked up from germline, CDR1 is SGHRS and CDR2 is YFSETQ. The CDR3 spans 15 residues. V dropped 4 bases and J dropped 7; count of bases not matched to a gene: 9.